This passage covers 32 T cell receptor beta chains from one sample sequenced in a study of cytomegalovirus exposure and HLA in healthy donors. The PCR had 60 Vbeta and 13 Jbeta primers. Libraries were prepared by immunoSEQ multiplex PCR; TCRdb keeps only in-frame clonotypes and omits some of them. Here the sample spans roughly 160,000 clones, around 86% being singletons. The specimen was PBMCs. All receptors derive from a male donor in good health and CMV-seronegative.

This clone is a singleton in its sample. This chain uses TRBV18 with TRBJ1-4; the match to TRBD1 covers 8 bases. Germline V gene lookup returns CDR1 KGHSH and CDR2 LQKENI. The CDR3 sequence is 19 residues long. Trimming removed 4 bases from V and 0 bases from J; junction bases left unmatched: 13. In DNA form, the CDR3 reads TGTGCCAGCTCACGCCTCGGGACAGGACTAGGTGCAACTAATGAAAAACTGTTTTTT. Amino acids: CASSRLGTGLGATNEKLFF.

This clone was counted between two and nine times. The chain links TRBV6-5 to TRBJ2-7; possible D gene TRBD2, 5 bases. Germline-derived CDR1 and CDR2 are MNHEY and SVGAGI. The germline V and J ends were trimmed by 2 bases and 4 bases, with 18 bases remaining between them. The CDR3 length is 16 residues. The CDR3 bases are TGTGCCAGCAGTTACGAGCGGAGGCCAACCCCATACGAGCAGTACTTC. It specifies CASSYERRPTPYEQYF.

The V gene is TRBV6-5, the J gene TRBJ2-3; D might be TRBD1 (5 bases). Trimming stripped 6 bases from V and 3 bases from J, with 13 bases between. This CDR3 comprises 14 residues. Germline values: CDR1 MNHEY, CDR2 SVGAGI. CDR3 sequence (DNA): TGTGCCAGCAGGCCAGGGCTGGGGACAGATACGCAGTATTTT. Protein sequence: CASRPGLGTDTQYF.

This chain joins TRBV19 and TRBJ2-1, with D possibly being TRBD1 (5 bases). The CDR3 totals 14 residues. V lost 5 bases and J lost 2, with 10 bases in between. CDR1 LNHDA and CDR2 SQIVND come from the germline V gene (reference sequence). The chain's CDR3 is CASSGANPYNEQFF. In nucleotides, the CDR3 is TGTGCCAGTAGTGGGGCGAACCCCTACAATGAGCAGTTCTTC.

The chain employs TRBV15 and TRBJ1-5, with 8 bases identical to TRBD1. The CDR3 sequence is 15 residues long. Germline V gene data show CDR1 as LNHNV and CDR2 as YYDKDF (reference sequence). With 3 bases clipped from V and 7 bases from J, the junction kept 8 bases outside the gene matches. CDR3 protein: CATSSRQGAEQPQHF. The CDR3 coding sequence is TGTGCCACCAGCAGCCGGCAGGGGGCGGAGCAGCCCCAGCATTTT.

The chain carries TRBV5-4 and TRBJ1-1; D gene ambiguous. The CDR3 length is 13 residues. The germline CDR1 and CDR2 sequences are SGHNT and YYREEE (reference sequence). Trimming removed 0 bases from V and 11 bases from J, with 14 bases in between. The CDR3 DNA is TGTGCCAGCAGCTTGGAAACGGGAGCCGGGGCTTTCTTT. Protein: CASSLETGAGAFF.

The J gene is TRBJ1-5, the V gene TRBV11-2; D not certain. The CDR3 contains 13 residues. V lost 5 bases, J lost 0 bases, and 5 bases lay in between. The germline V gene encodes CDR1 SGHAT and CDR2 FQNNGV. As DNA, the CDR3 is TGTGCCAGCAGCGCCGGTAGCAATCAGCCCCAGCATTTT. It specifies CASSAGSNQPQHF.

J is TRBJ2-6 and V is TRBV29-1; 12 bases align to TRBD1. The J segment lost 3 bases and the V segment lost 4 bases, leaving 7 bases of the junction unmatched. Germline values: CDR1 SQVTM, CDR2 ANQGSEA. There are 17 residues in the CDR3. CDR3: CSVGRDRGLGGANVLTF. The DNA for the CDR3 is TGCAGCGTTGGCCGGGACAGGGGGCTTGGTGGGGCCAACGTCCTGACTTTC.

CDR3 sequence (DNA): TGTGCCAGCGGGTCCCTAGCGGGGGGGAATGAGCAGTTCTTC. It encodes CASGSLAGGNEQFF. The V gene is TRBV7-9, the J gene TRBJ2-1, with TRBD2 matching 12 bases. V dropped 8 bases and J dropped 7; count of bases not matched to a gene: 6. The CDR3 runs 14 residues. In germline, CDR1 is SEHNR, CDR2 FQNEAQ (reference sequence).

V is TRBV5-4 and J is TRBJ2-5, with D hard to call. Germline-derived CDR1 and CDR2 are SGHNT and YYREEE (reference sequence). With 0 bases removed from V and 4 bases from J, the gap between germline ends came to 7 bases. The CDR3 covers 13 residues. CDR3 bases: TGTGCCAGCAGCTTGGCCGGTTTAGAGACCCAGTACTTC. This codes for CASSLAGLETQYF.

This rearrangement joins TRBV7-2 to TRBJ1-5; 7 nucleotides line up with TRBD1. The CDR3 contains 15 residues. The junction had 9 bases not matched to a gene; V was cut back by 5 bases and J by 5 bases. The germline gives CDR1 SGHTA, CDR2 FQGNSA. The CDR3 region has the DNA TGTGCCAGCAGCCTGACAGGGTGGGCATATCAGCCCCAGCATTTT. This translates into CASSLTGWAYQPQHF. The variable domain in full, completed from reference TRBV7-2 and TRBJ1-5, reads GAGVSQSPSNKVTEKGKDVELRCDPISGHTALYWYRQSLGQGLEFLIYFQGNSAPDKSGLPSDRFSAERTGGSVSTLTIQRTQQEDSAVYLCASSLTGWAYQPQHFGDGTRLSIL.

The chain employs TRBV19 and TRBJ2-6; 8 nucleotides align to TRBD1. J was trimmed by 0 bases and V by 8 bases; bases with no gene match: 6. The germline V gene encodes CDR1 LNHDA and CDR2 SQIVND (reference sequence). The CDR3 has 16 amino acids. CDR3 coding DNA: TGTGCCAGTCTTTTTACAGGGGGCTCTGGGGCCAACGTCCTGACTTTC. Translated: CASLFTGGSGANVLTF.

V and J are TRBV7-2 and TRBJ1-6, with D possibly matching TRBD1 (6 bases). From germline, CDR1 is SGHTA and CDR2 FQGNSA. CDR3 length: 15 amino acids. V lost 4 bases and J 5 bases, leaving 12 bases between the germline ends. The CDR3: CASSWKGDNNSPLHF. The DNA for the CDR3 is TGTGCCAGCAGCTGGAAGGGGGACAATAATTCACCCCTCCACTTT.

The gene calls are TRBV5-1 and TRBJ2-7, with D unclear. V was clipped by 0 bases and J by 2 bases, with 12 bases between them. CDR1 and CDR2 from the germline V gene are SGHRS and YFSETQ. The CDR3 spans 15 residues. DNA of the CDR3: TGCGCCAGCAGCTTGGAAGAGGTGAAGACCTACGAGCAGTACTTC. This gives the protein CASSLEEVKTYEQYF.

In its sample, this clone was seen once. The rearrangement joins TRBV27 to TRBJ2-3, with D unresolved. The germline V gene encodes CDR1 MNHEY and CDR2 SMNVEV (reference sequence). V was cut by 5 bases and J by 3 bases, with 3 bases left in between. The CDR3 spans 11 residues. The CDR3 is CASSQTDTQYF. For the CDR3, the DNA is TGTGCCAGCAGTCAGACAGATACGCAGTATTTT.

The chain is built from TRBV7-9 and TRBJ2-3; D is possibly TRBD2 (6 bases). This CDR3 spans 15 amino acids. The V end lost 5 bases, the J end lost 3 bases, and 15 bases lay between the germline ends. The germline V gene encodes CDR1 SEHNR and CDR2 FQNEAQ (reference sequence). The CDR3 loop reads CASSLSGVGTDTQYF. The CDR3 nucleotides are TGTGCCAGCAGCCTTAGCGGTGTGGGGACAGATACGCAGTATTTT.

This clone was seen once. J is TRBJ2-1 and V is TRBV9; 11 bases are shared with TRBD2. CDR1 is SGDLS and CDR2 is YYNGEE in the germline V gene. J was trimmed by 5 bases and V by 2 bases; bases with no gene match: 6. The CDR3 runs to 16 residues. Written as DNA, the CDR3 is TGTGCCAGCAGCGTTTATAGCGGGGGGGGGCACAATGAGCAGTTCTTC. It codes for CASSVYSGGGHNEQFF.

In regard to this clone: The junction departs from the called germline gene at one end, perhaps through a read error. J is TRBJ2-2 and V is TRBV27; TRBD2 is a possible D gene (5 bases). The CDR3 has 16 amino acids. CDR1 and CDR2 (germline): MNHEY, SMNVEV (reference sequence). Written as DNA, the CDR3 is TGTGCCGGCAGTTTAAGTCGGGGAGCGGACACCGGGGAGCTGTTTTTT. Translated: CAGSLSRGADTGELFF.

The J gene is TRBJ1-3, the V gene TRBV4-1, with no clear D. CDR3 length equals 13 residues. V gave up 1 base and J gave up 11 bases, with 12 bases separating them. From germline, CDR1 is MGHRA and CDR2 YSYEKL. In DNA, the CDR3 is TGCGCCAGCAGCCAAGGAGTGGGCCTCGCCATATATTTT. As protein: CASSQGVGLAIYF.

The J gene is TRBJ2-5, the V gene TRBV11-2; 7 nucleotides align to TRBD1. Germline CDR1 reads SGHAT; CDR2 reads FQNNGV. The CDR3 is 13 residues long. The junction had 5 bases not matched to a gene; V was cut back by 9 bases and J by 1 base. This chain's CDR3 is CASRQGAQETQYF. CDR3 in DNA: TGTGCCAGTCGACAGGGTGCCCAAGAGACCCAGTACTTC.

This chain joins TRBV27 and TRBJ1-2; possible D gene TRBD1, 5 bases. The V gene lost 3 bases and the J gene lost 1 base, with 9 bases spanning the gap. In germline, CDR1 is MNHEY, CDR2 SMNVEV (reference sequence). The CDR3 runs 14 residues. The CDR3 here is CASSFGRGNYGYTF. The CDR3 coding sequence is TGTGCCAGCAGTTTCGGGAGGGGTAACTATGGCTACACCTTC.

V gene TRBV5-1 combines with J gene TRBJ1-4; D gene ambiguous. This CDR3 spans 15 amino acids. Trimming shortened V by 6 bases and J by 5 bases, and 17 bases separated the two germline ends. The germline CDR1 and CDR2 sequences are SGHRS and YFSETQ. CDR3 protein: CASTPGGRGNEKLFF. The CDR3 coding sequence is TGCGCCAGCACCCCCGGTGGGCGAGGGAATGAAAAACTGTTTTTT.

The rearrangement links TRBV2 to TRBJ2-7; 10 bases agree with TRBD1. This CDR3 has 14 residues. Germline V CDR1 and CDR2: SNHLY, FYNNEI. V was pared by 6 bases and J by 2 bases, with 4 bases of the junction left unmatched. The CDR3: CASSRQGATYEQYF. The CDR3 nucleotides are TGTGCCAGCAGCCGACAGGGGGCAACCTACGAGCAGTACTTC.

The V gene is TRBV18, the J gene TRBJ1-1; TRBD1 agrees at 9 bases. The germline V gene has CDR1 KGHSH and CDR2 LQKENI. V lost 2 bases to trimming and J lost 4 bases; unmatched junction nucleotides: 14. The CDR3 totals 18 residues. CDR3 in DNA: TGTGCCAGCTCACCATCCCCCTTGGGGACAGGGAGGGGCACTGAAGCTTTCTTT. As protein: CASSPSPLGTGRGTEAFF.

The rearrangement joins TRBV7-2 to TRBJ2-6, with 14 bases identical to TRBD2. The CDR3 totals 19 residues. Losses at the gene ends were 5 bases for V and 2 bases for J; bases not matched to a gene: 8. Germline CDR1 and CDR2: SGHTA and FQGNSA. In nucleotides, the CDR3 is TGTGCCAGCAGCAGAACGGGACTAGCGGGGGTAGCTGGGGCCAACGTCCTGACTTTC. Its translation is CASSRTGLAGVAGANVLTF.

The chain employs TRBV6-4 and TRBJ2-1; 12 bases fit TRBD2. CDR3 size: 17 residues. The germline CDR1 and CDR2 sequences are MRHNA and SNTAGT. The V and J ends lost 8 bases and 0 bases, in that order; junction bases with no gene match: 8. The CDR3 DNA is TGTGCCAGCCGACTAGCGGGGGCCAGAAGCTCCTACAATGAGCAGTTCTTC. Translating gives CASRLAGARSSYNEQFF.

The sample holds a few counts of this clone. This chain uses TRBV15 with TRBJ1-5; TRBD1 matches at 9 bases. Trimming removed 2 bases from V and 3 bases from J; junction bases left unmatched: 8. The CDR3 spans 17 residues. The germline V gene has CDR1 LNHNV and CDR2 YYDKDF (reference sequence). CDR3 sequence: CATSRLPTGGPNQPQHF. In nucleotides, the CDR3 is TGTGCCACCAGCAGACTACCCACAGGGGGCCCCAATCAGCCCCAGCATTTT.

Worth noting for this clone: One end of the junction is discordant with germline, which a read error may explain. This chain connects TRBV11-2 to TRBJ2-5; D not certain. The germline V gene encodes CDR1 SGHAT and CDR2 FQNNGV. This CDR3 comprises 11 residues. CDR3 sequence: CTSSPRETQYF. In nucleotides, the CDR3 is TGTACCAGCAGCCCCCGGGAGACCCAGTACTTC.

The chain has TRBV10-3 and TRBJ2-3; TRBD2 might be the D (6 bases). The CDR3 is made up of 14 amino acids. Trimming pared 10 bases from V and 2 bases from J, leaving 16 bases between. Per germline, CDR1 ENHRY and CDR2 SYGVKD. CDR3 in amino acids: CATRIAELTDTQYF. The DNA for the CDR3 is TGTGCCACCCGGATAGCGGAACTCACAGATACGCAGTATTTT.

The rearrangement joins TRBV11-2 to TRBJ1-1, with unresolved D. From germline, CDR1 is SGHAT and CDR2 FQNNGV. CDR3 size: 17 residues. The V gene lost 4 bases and the J gene lost 5 bases, with 23 bases spanning the gap. Here the CDR3 DNA reads TGTGCCAGCAGCTCCACCCTGGTGGGAGGGATGAGGACTGAAGCTTTCTTT. Its translation: CASSSTLVGGMRTEAFF.

This clone was seen a few times. J is TRBJ1-2 and V is TRBV5-4, with D perhaps TRBD1 (5 bases). Germline values: CDR1 SGHNT, CDR2 YYREEE (reference sequence). V shed 0 bases and J shed 8 bases, with 8 bases lying between them. There are 12 residues in the CDR3. The CDR3 is CASSLGRGGYTF. The DNA for the CDR3 is TGTGCCAGCAGCTTGGGGCGGGGGGGCTACACCTTC.

The CDR3 bases are TGTGCCATCAGTGAGTTGTCATATGAGCAGTTCTTC. Residues: CAISELSYEQFF. The J gene is TRBJ2-1, the V gene TRBV10-3; D is undetermined. Germline CDR1 ENHRY, CDR2 SYGVKD. Trimming took 1 base from V and 8 from J, leaving 6 bases between them. This CDR3 spans 12 amino acids.